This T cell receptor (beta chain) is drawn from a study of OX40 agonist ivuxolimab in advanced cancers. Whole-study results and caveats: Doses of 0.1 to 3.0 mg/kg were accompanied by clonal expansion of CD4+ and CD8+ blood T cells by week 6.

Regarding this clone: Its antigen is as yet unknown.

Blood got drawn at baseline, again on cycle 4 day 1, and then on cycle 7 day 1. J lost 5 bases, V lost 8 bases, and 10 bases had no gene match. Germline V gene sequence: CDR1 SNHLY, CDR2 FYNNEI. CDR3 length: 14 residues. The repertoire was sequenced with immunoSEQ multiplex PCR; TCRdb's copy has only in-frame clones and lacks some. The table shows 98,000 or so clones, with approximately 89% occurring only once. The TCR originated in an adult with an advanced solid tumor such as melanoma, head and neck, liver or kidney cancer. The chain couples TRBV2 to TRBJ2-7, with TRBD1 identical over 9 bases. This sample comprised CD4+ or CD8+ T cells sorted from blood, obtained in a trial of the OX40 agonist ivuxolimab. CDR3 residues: CASGDRVYRNEQYF. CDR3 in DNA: TGTGCCAGCGGGGACAGGGTCTATCGGAACGAGCAGTACTTC.